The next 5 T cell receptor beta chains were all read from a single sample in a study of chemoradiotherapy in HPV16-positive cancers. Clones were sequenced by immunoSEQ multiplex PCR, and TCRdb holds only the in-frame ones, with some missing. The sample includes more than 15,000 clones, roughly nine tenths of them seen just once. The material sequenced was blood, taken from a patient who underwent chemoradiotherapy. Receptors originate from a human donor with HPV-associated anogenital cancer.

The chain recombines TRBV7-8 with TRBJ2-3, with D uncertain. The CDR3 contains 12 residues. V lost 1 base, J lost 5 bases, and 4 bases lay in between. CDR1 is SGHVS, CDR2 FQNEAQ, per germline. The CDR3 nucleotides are TGTGCCAGCAGCTTAGAGGGAGATACGCAGTATTTT. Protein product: CASSLEGDTQYF.

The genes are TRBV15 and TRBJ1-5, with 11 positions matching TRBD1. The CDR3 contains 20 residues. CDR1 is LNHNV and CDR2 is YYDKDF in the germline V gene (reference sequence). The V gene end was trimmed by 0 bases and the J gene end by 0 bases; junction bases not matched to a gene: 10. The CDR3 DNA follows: TGTGCCACCAGCAGAGATAGGGACAGGGGGAGAACGTATAGCAATCAGCCCCAGCATTTT. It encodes CATSRDRDRGRTYSNQPQHF.

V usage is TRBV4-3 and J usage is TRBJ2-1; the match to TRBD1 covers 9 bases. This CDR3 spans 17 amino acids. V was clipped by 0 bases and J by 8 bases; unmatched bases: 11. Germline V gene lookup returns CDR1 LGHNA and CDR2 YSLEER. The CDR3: CASSQDQAWTGVHEQFF. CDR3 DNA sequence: TGCGCCAGCAGCCAAGACCAAGCGTGGACAGGGGTTCATGAGCAGTTCTTC.

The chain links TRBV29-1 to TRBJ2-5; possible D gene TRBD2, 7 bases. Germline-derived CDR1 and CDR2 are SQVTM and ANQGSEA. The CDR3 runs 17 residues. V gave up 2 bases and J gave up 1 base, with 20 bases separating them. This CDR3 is CSVETPPGRGLQETQYF. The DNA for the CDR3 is TGCAGCGTTGAAACACCGCCGGGGCGGGGGCTCCAAGAGACCCAGTACTTC. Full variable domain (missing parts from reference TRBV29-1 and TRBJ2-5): SAVISQKPSRDICQRGTSLTIQCQVDSQVTMMFWYRQQPGQSLTLIATANQGSEATYESGFVIDKFPISRPNLTFSTLTVSNMSPEDSSIYLCSVETPPGRGLQETQYFGPGTRLLVL.

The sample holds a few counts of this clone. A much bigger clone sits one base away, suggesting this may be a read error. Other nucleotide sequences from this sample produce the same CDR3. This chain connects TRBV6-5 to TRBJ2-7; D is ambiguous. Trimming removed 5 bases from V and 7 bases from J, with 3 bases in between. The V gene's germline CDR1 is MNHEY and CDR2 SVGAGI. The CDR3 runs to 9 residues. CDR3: CASSVEQYF. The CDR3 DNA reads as TGTGCCAGCAGTGTAGAGCAGTACTTC.